This passage covers 26 T cell receptor beta chains from one sample sequenced in a study of cytomegalovirus exposure and HLA in healthy donors. Primers for the PCR totalled 60 Vbeta and 13 Jbeta. Produced via immunoSEQ multiplex PCR; TCRdb's table is partial and in-frame only. The sample has about 120,000 clones. Sequenced material: PBMCs. The origin of the receptors is a middle-aged woman in good health and CMV-seropositive.

This chain uses TRBV19 with TRBJ2-7, with 13 nucleotides matching TRBD2. Germline assignment: CDR1 LNHDA and CDR2 SQIVND (reference sequence). The V gene end was trimmed by 5 bases and the J gene end by 2 bases; junction bases not matched to a gene: 6. The CDR3 covers 16 residues. This CDR3 is CASSPTGTSGTYEQYF. The CDR3 DNA follows: TGTGCCAGTAGTCCTACCGGGACTAGCGGGACCTACGAGCAGTACTTC.

This chain connects TRBV19 to TRBJ1-2; D unresolved. Germline loops: CDR1 LNHDA, CDR2 SQIVND (reference sequence). This CDR3 is 13 amino acids long. The V end lost 3 bases, the J end lost 4 bases, and 9 bases lay between the germline ends. The CDR3 DNA reads TGTGCCAGTAGTATCGAGGGTTTCTATGGCTACACCTTC. It is translated as CASSIEGFYGYTF.

This chain connects TRBV18 to TRBJ2-7, with a tentative D call TRBD2 (5 bases). Trimming removed 2 bases at V and 0 bases at J, with 11 bases between. The CDR3 contains 15 residues. Germline values: CDR1 KGHSH, CDR2 LQKENI. CDR3 in amino acids: CASSPSRESSYEQYF. CDR3 DNA sequence: TGTGCCAGCTCACCATCGAGGGAGAGCTCCTACGAGCAGTACTTC. Combining the CDR3 with reference TRBV18 and TRBJ2-7 gives the whole variable domain NAGVMQNPRHLVRRRGQEARLRCSPMKGHSHVYWYRQLPEEGLKFMVYLQKENIIDESGMPKERFSAEFPKEGPSILRIQQVVRGDSAAYFCASSPSRESSYEQYFGPGTRLTVT.

The rearrangement joins TRBV4-3 to TRBJ1-4; D is undetermined. V was clipped by 3 bases and J by 3 bases, with 11 bases between them. The germline V gene encodes CDR1 LGHNA and CDR2 YSLEER. This CDR3 region has 15 residues. DNA of the CDR3: TGCGCCAGCAGCCATGAGGGTCAGGCTAATGAAAAACTGTTTTTT. It codes for CASSHEGQANEKLFF.

Remarks on this clone: The junction departs from germline at one end; a sequencing error may be responsible. This chain connects TRBV7-7 to TRBJ2-1; TRBD1 might be the D (5 bases). The CDR3 covers 14 residues. Germline values: CDR1 SSHAT, CDR2 FNYEAQ (reference sequence). The CDR3 is CASSLDWGGNEQFF. The CDR3 region has the DNA TGTGCTAGCAGCTTAGATTGGGGCGGCAATGAGCAGTTCTTC.

The V call is TRBV7-2, the J call TRBJ2-1, with a tentative D call TRBD2 (5 bases). V was clipped by 0 bases and J by 6 bases, with 9 bases between them. Germline V gene data show CDR1 as SGHTA and CDR2 as FQGNSA. The CDR3 covers 14 residues. CDR3 sequence: CASSLAGAANEQFF. CDR3 nucleotide sequence: TGTGCCAGCAGCTTAGCGGGAGCAGCCAATGAGCAGTTCTTC.

This chain joins TRBV2 and TRBJ1-1, with TRBD1 identical over 10 bases. J gave up 1 base and V 5 bases, and 4 bases lay outside the gene matches. CDR1 SNHLY and CDR2 FYNNEI come from the germline V gene. The CDR3 is 15 residues long. Here the CDR3 reads CASSMDRGANTEAFF. CDR3 nucleotide sequence: TGTGCCAGCAGTATGGACAGGGGGGCGAACACTGAAGCTTTCTTT.

The chain is built from TRBV11-2 and TRBJ2-7; 9 nucleotides line up with TRBD1. The germline V gene has CDR1 SGHAT and CDR2 FQNNGV. The CDR3 contains 18 residues. Trimming took 5 bases from V and 6 from J; bases not matched to a gene: 20. The CDR3 DNA sequence: TGTGCCAGCAGCCCATTTCCAACCGGGACAGGGACGGTGGGCGAGCAGTACTTC. Amino acid sequence: CASSPFPTGTGTVGEQYF. Together with reference TRBV11-2 and TRBJ2-7, the CDR3 gives the full variable domain: EAGVAQSPRYKIIEKRQSVAFWCNPISGHATLYWYQQILGQGPKLLIQFQNNGVVDDSQLPKDRFSAERLKGVDSTLKIQPAKLEDSAVYLCASSPFPTGTGTVGEQYFGPGTRLTVT.

This rearrangement joins TRBV7-7 to TRBJ2-7; the D gene is possibly TRBD2 (6 bases). Trimming removed 4 bases from V and 3 bases from J, with 10 bases in between. CDR1 and CDR2 from the germline V gene are SSHAT and FNYEAQ (reference sequence). The CDR3 spans 13 residues. CDR3 residues: CASSSAGGYEQYF. CDR3 nucleotides: TGTGCCAGCAGCTCGGCCGGGGGCTACGAGCAGTACTTC.

The rearrangement uses TRBV30 and TRBJ1-1, with unresolved D. The germline V gene encodes CDR1 GTSNPN and CDR2 SVGIG (reference sequence). Trimming shortened V by 8 bases and J by 4 bases, and 11 bases separated the two germline ends. This CDR3 comprises 11 residues. Here the CDR3 DNA reads TGTGCCCGGTTGTCGGTCACTGAAGCTTTCTTT. Protein product: CARLSVTEAFF.

The chain combines TRBV5-1 with TRBJ2-7; D may be TRBD2 (6 bases). Trimming shortened V by 0 bases and J by 4 bases, and 8 bases separated the two germline ends. The CDR3 runs to 13 residues. Germline CDR1 and CDR2: SGHRS and YFSETQ. The CDR3 sequence: CASSLEGLYEQYF. The CDR3 nucleotides are TGCGCCAGCAGCTTGGAGGGACTGTACGAGCAGTACTTC.

The chain combines TRBV13 with TRBJ2-7; no reliable D call. Germline CDR1 is PRHDT and CDR2 is FYEKMQ (reference sequence). The CDR3 runs to 15 residues. V was pared by 3 bases and J by 0 bases, with 12 bases between. The CDR3 spells CASSLGRSSSYEQYF. DNA for the CDR3: TGTGCCAGCAGCTTGGGCAGGTCGAGCTCCTACGAGCAGTACTTC. Together with reference TRBV13 and TRBJ2-7, the CDR3 gives the full variable domain: AAGVIQSPRHLIKEKRETATLKCYPIPRHDTVYWYQQGPGQDPQFLISFYEKMQSDKGSIPDRFSAQQFSDYHSELNMSSLELGDSALYFCASSLGRSSSYEQYFGPGTRLTVT.

The J gene is TRBJ2-1, the V gene TRBV27, with TRBD2 identical over 12 bases. This CDR3 region has 16 residues. The germline V gene has CDR1 MNHEY and CDR2 SMNVEV (reference sequence). The V gene end was trimmed by 5 bases and the J gene end by 7 bases; junction bases not matched to a gene: 9. CDR3 in amino acids: CASSTRTSGTVNEQFF. The CDR3, as DNA: TGTGCCAGCAGTACCAGGACTAGCGGGACTGTGAATGAGCAGTTCTTC.

J is TRBJ2-5 and V is TRBV2; a possible D gene is TRBD1 (6 bases). There are 14 residues in the CDR3. In germline, CDR1 is SNHLY, CDR2 FYNNEI. Trimming left V 5 bases short and J 3 bases short, with 13 bases between. CDR3 sequence (DNA): TGTGCCAGCAGTTATTTCCGGGACAAAGAGACCCAGTACTTC. Translation gives CASSYFRDKETQYF.

V and J are TRBV4-3 and TRBJ2-1; 9 nucleotides line up with TRBD2. Germline lookup yields CDR1 LGHNA and CDR2 YSLEER. The CDR3 runs 16 residues. V was clipped by 0 bases and J by 9 bases; unmatched bases: 9. The CDR3 region is CASSQEALAGLGEQFF. The CDR3 bases are TGCGCCAGCAGCCAAGAAGCGCTAGCGGGACTTGGTGAGCAGTTCTTC.

CDR3 loop: CASSSGFANTGELFF. For the CDR3, the DNA is TGTGCCAGCAGTTCCGGGTTCGCGAACACCGGGGAGCTGTTTTTT. The V gene is TRBV2, the J gene TRBJ2-2; D is unresolved. The CDR3 totals 15 residues. The V end was cut by 5 bases, the J end by 0 bases, with 10 bases between. Germline V CDR1 and CDR2: SNHLY, FYNNEI.

Of note for this clone: In the same sample, other DNA sequences code for this CDR3. V and J are TRBV15 and TRBJ2-7; a possible D gene is TRBD2 (6 bases). This CDR3 has 16 amino acids. V gave up 5 bases and J gave up 2 bases, with 19 bases separating them. Germline V CDR1 and CDR2: LNHNV, YYDKDF (reference sequence). The CDR3: CATSGGGPEGTYEQYF. In DNA form, the CDR3 reads TGTGCCACCAGCGGCGGAGGGCCAGAGGGAACCTACGAGCAGTACTTC.

This sequence joins TRBV2 and TRBJ1-6; 7 bases agree with TRBD1. V lost 0 bases to trimming and J lost 3 bases; unmatched junction nucleotides: 5. The CDR3 length is 17 residues. The V gene's germline CDR1 is SNHLY and CDR2 FYNNEI. The CDR3 coding sequence is TGTGCCAGCAGTGAAGCCCAGGGGGAGAACTATAATTCACCCCTCCACTTT. Residues: CASSEAQGENYNSPLHF. Combining the CDR3 with reference TRBV2 and TRBJ1-6 gives the whole variable domain EPEVTQTPSHQVTQMGQEVILRCVPISNHLYFYWYRQILGQKVEFLVSFYNNEISEKSEIFDDQFSVERPDGSNFTLKIRSTKLEDSAMYFCASSEAQGENYNSPLHFGNGTRLTVT.

The chain has TRBV6-1 and TRBJ2-7, with 8 bases fitting TRBD2. There are 15 residues in the CDR3. V lost 4 bases and J lost 6; bases outside the gene matches: 11. Germline V CDR1 and CDR2: MNHNS, SASEGT. CDR3 residues: CASSGSKAGVPEQYF. CDR3 DNA sequence: TGTGCCAGCAGTGGGTCTAAAGCGGGAGTCCCCGAGCAGTACTTC.

The rearrangement links TRBV19 to TRBJ2-6, with TRBD1 identical over 9 bases. V was pared by 10 bases and J by 0 bases, with 10 bases of the junction left unmatched. This CDR3 has 17 residues. Germline assignment: CDR1 LNHDA and CDR2 SQIVND (reference sequence). The CDR3 here is CATLPRTGASGANVLTF. CDR3 sequence (DNA): TGTGCCACCCTTCCCCGGACAGGGGCCTCTGGGGCCAACGTCCTGACTTTC.

The V call is TRBV28, the J call TRBJ2-5, with 8 positions matching TRBD2. This CDR3 contains 18 residues. Trimming cost V 3 bases and J 2 bases; bases outside gene matches: 14. Germline V gene sequence: CDR1 MDHEN, CDR2 SYDVKM. The CDR3 protein is CASSFGVFREGRQETQYF. As DNA, the CDR3 is TGTGCCAGCAGTTTCGGGGTCTTCCGGGAGGGCCGACAAGAGACCCAGTACTTC.

This sequence joins TRBV9 and TRBJ1-2; 11 bases fit TRBD1. This CDR3 contains 14 residues. V trimming: 4 bases; J trimming: 3 bases; junction bases outside the gene matches: 2. From germline, CDR1 is SGDLS and CDR2 YYNGEE. The CDR3 protein is CASSPGQGDYGYTF. The CDR3 DNA is TGTGCCAGCAGCCCGGGACAGGGGGACTATGGCTACACCTTC.

The chain employs TRBV6-6 and TRBJ2-2, with 8 nucleotides matching TRBD1. V lost 6 bases to trimming and J lost 6 bases; unmatched junction nucleotides: 3. This CDR3 has 13 amino acids. Germline assignment: CDR1 MNHNY and CDR2 SVGAGI (reference sequence). The CDR3 is CASSEQGAGELFF. The CDR3 DNA is TGTGCCAGCAGCGAACAGGGGGCCGGGGAGCTGTTTTTT.

The chain is built from TRBV27 and TRBJ1-1, with D unclear. The CDR3 sequence is 14 residues long. The V end was cut by 5 bases, the J end by 3 bases, with 13 bases between. The germline V gene has CDR1 MNHEY and CDR2 SMNVEV (reference sequence). The CDR3 coding sequence is TGTGCCAGCAGTGTCCGGTGGGCAGACACTGAAGCTTTCTTT. This codes for CASSVRWADTEAFF.

This rearrangement joins TRBV27 to TRBJ1-1, with D unresolved. CDR3 size: 14 residues. Deletions cut 4 bases from V and 1 base from J, with 10 bases between. Germline V CDR1 and CDR2: MNHEY, SMNVEV (reference sequence). CDR3 region: CASSSYSGNTEAFF. CDR3 bases: TGTGCCAGCAGTTCCTACTCTGGGAACACTGAAGCTTTCTTT.

The rearrangement uses TRBV28 and TRBJ2-7, with D unresolved. Germline CDR1 MDHEN, CDR2 SYDVKM. There are 14 residues in the CDR3. Deletions cut 5 bases from V and 3 bases from J, with 14 bases between. CDR3 in amino acids: CASSPAHQLYEQYF. The CDR3 nucleotides are TGTGCCAGCAGTCCCGCCCATCAACTCTACGAGCAGTACTTC.